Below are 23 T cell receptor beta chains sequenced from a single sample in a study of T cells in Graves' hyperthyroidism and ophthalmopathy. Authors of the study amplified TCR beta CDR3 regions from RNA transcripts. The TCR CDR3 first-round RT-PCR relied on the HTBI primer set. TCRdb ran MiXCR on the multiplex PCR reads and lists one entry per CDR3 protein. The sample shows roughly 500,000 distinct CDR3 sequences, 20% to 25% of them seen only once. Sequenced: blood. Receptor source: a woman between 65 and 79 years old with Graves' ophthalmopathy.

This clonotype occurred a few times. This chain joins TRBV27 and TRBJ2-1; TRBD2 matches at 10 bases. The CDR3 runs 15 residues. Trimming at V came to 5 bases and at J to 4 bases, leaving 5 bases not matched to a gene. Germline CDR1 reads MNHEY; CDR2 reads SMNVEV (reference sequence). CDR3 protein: CASSLGTSAYNEQFF. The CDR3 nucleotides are TGTGCCAGCAGTCTTGGGACTAGCGCGTACAATGAGCAGTTCTTC.

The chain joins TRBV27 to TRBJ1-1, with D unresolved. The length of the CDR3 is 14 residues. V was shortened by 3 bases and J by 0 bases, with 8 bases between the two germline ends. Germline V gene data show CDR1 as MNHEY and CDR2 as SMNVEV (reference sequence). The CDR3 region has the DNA TGTGCCAGCAGTTTTAGGAGGTTGAACACTGAAGCTTTCTTT. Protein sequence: CASSFRRLNTEAFF.

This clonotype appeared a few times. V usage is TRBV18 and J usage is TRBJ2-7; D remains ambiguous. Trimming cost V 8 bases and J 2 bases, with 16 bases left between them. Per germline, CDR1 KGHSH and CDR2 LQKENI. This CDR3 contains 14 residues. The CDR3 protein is CASSPPGLPYEQYF. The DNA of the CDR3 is TGTGCCAGCAGCCCTCCGGGCCTCCCCTACGAGCAGTACTTC.

The CDR3 DNA is TGTGCCAGCAGCTTAGAGGCGGGGTTATATGGCTACACCTTC. It is translated as CASSLEAGLYGYTF. The chain recombines TRBV7-6 with TRBJ1-2; D gene unclear. This CDR3 has 14 amino acids. V was clipped by 1 base and J by 5 bases, with 11 bases between them. Germline V gene data show CDR1 as SGHVS and CDR2 as FNYEAQ.

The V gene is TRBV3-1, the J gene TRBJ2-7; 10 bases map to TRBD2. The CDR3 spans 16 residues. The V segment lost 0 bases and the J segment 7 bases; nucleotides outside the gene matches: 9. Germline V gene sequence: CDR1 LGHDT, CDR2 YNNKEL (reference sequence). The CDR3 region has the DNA TGTGCCAGCAGCCAAGATTGGACTAGCGGCCTTGGGGAGCAGTACTTC. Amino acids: CASSQDWTSGLGEQYF.

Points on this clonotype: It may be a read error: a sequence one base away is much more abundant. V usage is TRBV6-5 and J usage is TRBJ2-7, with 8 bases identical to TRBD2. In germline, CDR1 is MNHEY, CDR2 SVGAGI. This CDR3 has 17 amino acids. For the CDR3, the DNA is TGTGCCAGCAGTTACTCGGTTTCGACGGGGGGGCTTTACGGGCAGTACTTC. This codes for CASSYSVSTGGLYGQYF.

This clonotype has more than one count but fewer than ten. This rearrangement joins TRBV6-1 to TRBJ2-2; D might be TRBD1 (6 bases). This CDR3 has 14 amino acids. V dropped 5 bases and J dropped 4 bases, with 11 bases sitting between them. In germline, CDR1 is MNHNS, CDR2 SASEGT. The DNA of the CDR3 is TGTGCCAGCAGTTTTACAGGGTCCACCGGGGAGCTGTTTTTT. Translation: CASSFTGSTGELFF.

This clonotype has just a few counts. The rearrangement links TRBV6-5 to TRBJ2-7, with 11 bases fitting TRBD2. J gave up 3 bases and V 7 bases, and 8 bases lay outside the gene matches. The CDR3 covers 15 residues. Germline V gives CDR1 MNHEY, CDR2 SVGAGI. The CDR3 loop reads CASIFRLAGLYEQYF. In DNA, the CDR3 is TGTGCCAGCATTTTTCGACTAGCGGGACTCTACGAGCAGTACTTC.

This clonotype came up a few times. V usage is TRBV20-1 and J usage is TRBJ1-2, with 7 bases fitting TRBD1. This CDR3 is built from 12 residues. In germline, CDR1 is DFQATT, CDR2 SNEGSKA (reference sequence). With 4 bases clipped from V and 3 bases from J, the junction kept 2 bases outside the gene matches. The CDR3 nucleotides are TGCAGTGCTACAGGGGGAGACTATGGCTACACCTTC. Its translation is CSATGGDYGYTF.

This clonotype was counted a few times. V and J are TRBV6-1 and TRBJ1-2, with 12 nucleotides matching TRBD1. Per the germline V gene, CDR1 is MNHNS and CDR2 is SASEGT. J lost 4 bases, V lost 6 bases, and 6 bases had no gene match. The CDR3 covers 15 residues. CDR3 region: CASRTPGQGAYGYTF. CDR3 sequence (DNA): TGTGCCAGCAGGACCCCGGGACAGGGGGCCTATGGCTACACCTTC.

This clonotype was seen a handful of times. CDR3 DNA sequence: TGTGCCACCGCCGAGGGGCCCTCGGCTAATGAAAAACTGTTTTTT. Translated: CATAEGPSANEKLFF. The rearrangement links TRBV19 to TRBJ1-4, with D possibly being TRBD1 (5 bases). Trimming stripped 10 bases from V and 3 bases from J, with 18 bases between. Germline V CDR1 and CDR2: LNHDA, SQIVND (reference sequence). There are 15 residues in the CDR3.

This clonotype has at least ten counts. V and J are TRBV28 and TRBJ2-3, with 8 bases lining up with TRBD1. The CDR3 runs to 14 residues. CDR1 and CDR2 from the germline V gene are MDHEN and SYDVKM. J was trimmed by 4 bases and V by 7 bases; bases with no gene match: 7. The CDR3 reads CASTNGQGADTQYF. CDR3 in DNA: TGTGCCAGCACCAACGGACAGGGCGCAGATACGCAGTATTTT.

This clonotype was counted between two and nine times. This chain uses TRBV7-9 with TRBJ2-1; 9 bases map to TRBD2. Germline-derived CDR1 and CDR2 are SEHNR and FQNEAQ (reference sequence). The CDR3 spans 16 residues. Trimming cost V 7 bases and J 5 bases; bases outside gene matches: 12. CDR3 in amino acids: CASTTPGTSRNNEQFF. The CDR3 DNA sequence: TGTGCCAGCACTACTCCGGGGACTAGCCGGAACAATGAGCAGTTCTTC.

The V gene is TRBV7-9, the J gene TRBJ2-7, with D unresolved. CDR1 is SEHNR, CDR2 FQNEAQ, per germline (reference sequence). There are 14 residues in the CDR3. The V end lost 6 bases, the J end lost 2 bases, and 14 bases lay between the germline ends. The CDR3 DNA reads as TGTGCCAGCAGTAATACTCTAGTCACCTACGAGCAGTACTTC. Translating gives CASSNTLVTYEQYF. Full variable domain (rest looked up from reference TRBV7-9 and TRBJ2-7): DTGVSQNPRHKITKRGQNVTFRCDPISEHNRLYWYRQTLGQGPEFLTYFQNEAQLEKSRLLSDRFSAERPKGSFSTLEIQRTEQGDSAMYLCASSNTLVTYEQYFGPGTRLTVT.

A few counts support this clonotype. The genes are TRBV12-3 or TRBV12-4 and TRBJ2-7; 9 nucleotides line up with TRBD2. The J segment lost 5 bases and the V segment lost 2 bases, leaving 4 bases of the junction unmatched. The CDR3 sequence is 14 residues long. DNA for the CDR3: TGTGCCAGCAGTTTACATAGCGGGAGAGACGAGCAGTACTTC. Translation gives CASSLHSGRDEQYF.

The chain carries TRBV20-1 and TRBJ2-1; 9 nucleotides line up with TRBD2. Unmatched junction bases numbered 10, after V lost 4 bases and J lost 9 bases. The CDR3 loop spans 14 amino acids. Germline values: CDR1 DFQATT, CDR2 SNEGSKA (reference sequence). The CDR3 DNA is TGCAGTGCTAAGACTAGCGGCCCCCTTAGTGAGCAGTTCTTC. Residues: CSAKTSGPLSEQFF.

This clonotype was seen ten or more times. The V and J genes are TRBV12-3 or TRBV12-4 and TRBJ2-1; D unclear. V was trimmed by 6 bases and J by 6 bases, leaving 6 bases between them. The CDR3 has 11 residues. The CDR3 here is CASSIFNEQFF. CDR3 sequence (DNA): TGTGCCAGCAGCATATTCAATGAGCAGTTCTTC.

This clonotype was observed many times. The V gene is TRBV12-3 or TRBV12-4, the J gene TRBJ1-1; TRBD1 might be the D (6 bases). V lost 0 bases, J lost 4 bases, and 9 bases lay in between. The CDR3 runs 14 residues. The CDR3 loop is CASSLAGGSTEAFF. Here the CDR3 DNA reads TGTGCCAGCAGTTTAGCGGGGGGCAGCACTGAAGCTTTCTTT.

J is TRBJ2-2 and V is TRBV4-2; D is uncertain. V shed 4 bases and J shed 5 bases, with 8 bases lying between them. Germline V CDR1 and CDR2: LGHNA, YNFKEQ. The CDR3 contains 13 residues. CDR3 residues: CASSPPRTGELFF. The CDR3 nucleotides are TGTGCCAGCAGCCCGCCACGGACCGGGGAGCTGTTTTTT.

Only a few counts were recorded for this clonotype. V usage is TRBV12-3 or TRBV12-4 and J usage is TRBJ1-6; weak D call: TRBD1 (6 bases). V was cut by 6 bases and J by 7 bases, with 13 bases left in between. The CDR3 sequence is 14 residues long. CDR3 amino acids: CASRPGQGNSPLHF. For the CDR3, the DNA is TGTGCCAGCAGGCCGGGACAAGGGAATTCACCCCTCCACTTT.

This CDR3 reads CASSVRQGGSDTQYF. The CDR3 coding sequence is TGTGCCAGCAGCGTACGTCAGGGGGGATCAGATACGCAGTATTTT. The chain recombines TRBV9 with TRBJ2-3; tentative D call: TRBD1 (7 bases). V was clipped by 1 base and J by 4 bases, with 13 bases between them. The CDR3 runs to 15 residues. Per germline, CDR1 SGDLS and CDR2 YYNGEE.

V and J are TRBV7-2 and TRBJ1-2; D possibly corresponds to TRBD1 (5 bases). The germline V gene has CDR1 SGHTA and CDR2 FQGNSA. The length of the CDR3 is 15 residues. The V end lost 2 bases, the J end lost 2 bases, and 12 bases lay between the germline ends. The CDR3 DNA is TGTGCCAGCAGCTTAATCCACCAGGGAAACTATGGCTACACCTTC. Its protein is CASSLIHQGNYGYTF.

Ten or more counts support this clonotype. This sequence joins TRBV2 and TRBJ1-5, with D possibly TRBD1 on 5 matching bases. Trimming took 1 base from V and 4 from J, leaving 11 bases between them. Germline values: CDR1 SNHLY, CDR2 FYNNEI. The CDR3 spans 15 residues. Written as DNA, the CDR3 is TGTGCCAGCAGTGAAGGTGGGGGATATAATCAGCCCCAGCATTTT. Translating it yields CASSEGGGYNQPQHF.